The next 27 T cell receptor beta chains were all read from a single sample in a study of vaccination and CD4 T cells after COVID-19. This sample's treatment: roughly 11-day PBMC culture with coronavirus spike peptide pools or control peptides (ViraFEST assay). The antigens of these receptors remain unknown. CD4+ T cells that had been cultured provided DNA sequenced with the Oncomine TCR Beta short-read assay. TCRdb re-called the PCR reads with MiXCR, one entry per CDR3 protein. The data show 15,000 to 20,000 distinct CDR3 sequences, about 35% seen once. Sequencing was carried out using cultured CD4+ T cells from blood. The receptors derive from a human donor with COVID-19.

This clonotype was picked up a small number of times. The CDR3 spells CSARDEGNTEAFF. The CDR3 bases are TGCAGTGCTAGAGATGAAGGCAACACTGAAGCTTTCTTT. V gene TRBV20-1 combines with J gene TRBJ1-1; D remains ambiguous. Germline CDR1 and CDR2: DFQATT and SNEGSKA (reference sequence). The CDR3 extends over 13 amino acids. V gave up 0 bases and J gave up 2 bases, with 7 bases separating them.

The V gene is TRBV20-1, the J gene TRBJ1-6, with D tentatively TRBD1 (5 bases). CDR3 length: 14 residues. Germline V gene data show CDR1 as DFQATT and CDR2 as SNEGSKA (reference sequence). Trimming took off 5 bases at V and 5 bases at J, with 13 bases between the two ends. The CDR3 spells CSAAGTPNNSPLHF. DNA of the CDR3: TGCAGTGCTGCCGGGACTCCAAATAATTCACCCCTCCACTTT.

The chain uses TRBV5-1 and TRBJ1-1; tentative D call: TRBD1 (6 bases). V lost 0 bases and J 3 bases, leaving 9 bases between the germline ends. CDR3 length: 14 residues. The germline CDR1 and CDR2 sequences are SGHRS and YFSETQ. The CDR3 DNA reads TGCGCCAGCAGCTTGGCAGGGGCTTACACTGAAGCTTTCTTT. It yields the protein CASSLAGAYTEAFF.

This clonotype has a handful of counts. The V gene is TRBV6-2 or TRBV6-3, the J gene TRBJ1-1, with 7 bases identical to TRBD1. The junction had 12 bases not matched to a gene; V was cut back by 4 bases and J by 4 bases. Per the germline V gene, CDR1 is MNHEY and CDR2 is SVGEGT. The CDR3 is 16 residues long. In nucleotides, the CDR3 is TGTGCCAGCAGTTGGGACAGCTTAGTGGGAGGCACTGAAGCTTTCTTT. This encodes CASSWDSLVGGTEAFF.

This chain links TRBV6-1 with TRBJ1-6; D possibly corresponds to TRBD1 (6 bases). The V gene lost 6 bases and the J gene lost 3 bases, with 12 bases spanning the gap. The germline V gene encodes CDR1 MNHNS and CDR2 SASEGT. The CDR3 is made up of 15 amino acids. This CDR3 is CASSQGGGYNSPLHF. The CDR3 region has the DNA TGTGCCAGCAGCCAAGGGGGGGGCTATAATTCACCCCTCCACTTT.

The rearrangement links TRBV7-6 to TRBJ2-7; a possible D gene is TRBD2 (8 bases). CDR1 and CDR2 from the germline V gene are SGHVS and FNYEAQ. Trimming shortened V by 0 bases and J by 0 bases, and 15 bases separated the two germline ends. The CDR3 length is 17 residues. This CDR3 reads CASSLAGGGQSSYEQYF. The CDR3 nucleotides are TGTGCCAGCAGCTTAGCCGGGGGGGGACAGTCCTCCTACGAGCAGTACTTC.

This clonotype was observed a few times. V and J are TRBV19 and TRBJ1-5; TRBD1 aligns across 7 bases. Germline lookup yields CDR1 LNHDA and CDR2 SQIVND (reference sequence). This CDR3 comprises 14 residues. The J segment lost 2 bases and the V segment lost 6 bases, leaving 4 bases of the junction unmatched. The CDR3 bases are TGTGCCAGTAGACCGGGACAGCGCAATCAGCCCCAGCATTTT. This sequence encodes CASRPGQRNQPQHF. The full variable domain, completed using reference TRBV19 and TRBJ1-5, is DGGITQSPKYLFRKEGQNVTLSCEQNLNHDAMYWYRQDPGQGLRLIYYSQIVNDFQKGDIAEGYSVSREKKESFPLTVTSAQKNPTAFYLCASRPGQRNQPQHFGDGTRLSIL.

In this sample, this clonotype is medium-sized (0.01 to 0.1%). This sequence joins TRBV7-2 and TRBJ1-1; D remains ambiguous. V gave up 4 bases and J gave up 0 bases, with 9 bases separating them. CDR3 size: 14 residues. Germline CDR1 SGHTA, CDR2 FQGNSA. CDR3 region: CASSWRIMNTEAFF. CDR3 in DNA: TGTGCCAGCAGCTGGAGGATTATGAACACTGAAGCTTTCTTT.

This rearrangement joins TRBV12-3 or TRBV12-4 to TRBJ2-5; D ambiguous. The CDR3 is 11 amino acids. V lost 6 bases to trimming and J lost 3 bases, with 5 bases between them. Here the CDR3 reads CASRSEETQYF. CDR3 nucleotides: TGTGCCAGCAGGAGCGAAGAGACCCAGTACTTC.

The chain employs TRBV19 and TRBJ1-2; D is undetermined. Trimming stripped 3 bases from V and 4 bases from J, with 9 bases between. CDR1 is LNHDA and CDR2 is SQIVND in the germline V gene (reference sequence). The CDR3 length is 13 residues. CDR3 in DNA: TGTGCCAGTAGTATCTCCACACTCTATGGCTACACCTTC. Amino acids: CASSISTLYGYTF.

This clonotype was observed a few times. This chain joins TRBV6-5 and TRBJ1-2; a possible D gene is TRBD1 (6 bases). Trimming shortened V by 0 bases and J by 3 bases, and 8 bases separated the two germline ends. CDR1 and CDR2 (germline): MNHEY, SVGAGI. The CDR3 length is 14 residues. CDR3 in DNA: TGTGCCAGCAGTTACTCTGCAGGGGACTATGGCTACACCTTC. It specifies CASSYSAGDYGYTF.

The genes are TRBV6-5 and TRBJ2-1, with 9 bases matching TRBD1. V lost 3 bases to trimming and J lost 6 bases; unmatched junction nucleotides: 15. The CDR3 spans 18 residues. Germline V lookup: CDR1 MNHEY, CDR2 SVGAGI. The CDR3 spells CASSYYVNPGQGGNEQFF. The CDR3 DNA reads TGTGCCAGCAGTTATTACGTAAACCCGGGACAGGGTGGCAATGAGCAGTTCTTC.

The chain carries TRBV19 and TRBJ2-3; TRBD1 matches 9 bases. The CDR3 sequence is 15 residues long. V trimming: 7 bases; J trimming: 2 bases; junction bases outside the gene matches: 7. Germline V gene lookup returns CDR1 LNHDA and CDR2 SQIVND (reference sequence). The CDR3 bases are TGTGCCAGTACCATGGGACAGGGTTACACAGATACGCAGTATTTT. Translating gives CASTMGQGYTDTQYF.

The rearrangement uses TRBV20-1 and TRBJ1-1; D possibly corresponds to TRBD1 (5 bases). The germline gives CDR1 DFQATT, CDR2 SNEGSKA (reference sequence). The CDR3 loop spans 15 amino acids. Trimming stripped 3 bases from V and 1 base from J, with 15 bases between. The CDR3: CSASPFGGGNTEAFF. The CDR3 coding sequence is TGCAGTGCTAGCCCGTTTGGGGGAGGGAACACTGAAGCTTTCTTT.

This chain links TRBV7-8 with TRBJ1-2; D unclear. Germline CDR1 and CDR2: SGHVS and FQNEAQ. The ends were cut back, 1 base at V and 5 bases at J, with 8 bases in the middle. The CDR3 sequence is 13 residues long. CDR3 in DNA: TGTGCCAGCAGCTTAGGCAATCGGTATGGCTACACCTTC. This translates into CASSLGNRYGYTF.

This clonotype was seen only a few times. CDR3 nucleotides: TGTGCCAGTAGTACCGGGACTAGAGATACGCAGTATTTT. Translation gives CASSTGTRDTQYF. The chain carries TRBV19 and TRBJ2-3, with TRBD2 matching over 8 bases. The CDR3 covers 13 residues. The V and J ends lost 4 bases and 5 bases, in that order; junction bases with no gene match: 2. The germline CDR1 and CDR2 sequences are LNHDA and SQIVND (reference sequence).

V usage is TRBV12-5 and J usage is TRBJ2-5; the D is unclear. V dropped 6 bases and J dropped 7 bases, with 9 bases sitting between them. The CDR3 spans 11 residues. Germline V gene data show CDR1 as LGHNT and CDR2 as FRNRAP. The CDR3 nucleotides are TGTGCTAGTGGGCAGTACGGGACCCAGTACTTC. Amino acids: CASGQYGTQYF.

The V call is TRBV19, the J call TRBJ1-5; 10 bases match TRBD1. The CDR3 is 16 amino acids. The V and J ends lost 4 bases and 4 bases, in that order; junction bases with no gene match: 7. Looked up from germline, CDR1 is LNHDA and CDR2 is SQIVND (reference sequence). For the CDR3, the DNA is TGTGCCAGTAGTACCCGGGACAGGGGTCTTAATCAGCCCCAGCATTTT. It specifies CASSTRDRGLNQPQHF.

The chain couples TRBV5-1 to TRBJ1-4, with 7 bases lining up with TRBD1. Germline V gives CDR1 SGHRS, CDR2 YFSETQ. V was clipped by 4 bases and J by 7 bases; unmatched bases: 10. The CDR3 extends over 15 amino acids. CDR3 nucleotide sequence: TGCGCCAGCAGCCTACTAACAGGGGATGGTGAAAAACTGTTTTTT. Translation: CASSLLTGDGEKLFF.

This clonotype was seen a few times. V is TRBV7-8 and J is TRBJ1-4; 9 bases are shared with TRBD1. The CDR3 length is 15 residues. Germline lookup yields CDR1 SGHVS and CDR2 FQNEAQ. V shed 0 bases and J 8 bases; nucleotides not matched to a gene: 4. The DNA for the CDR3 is TGTGCCAGCAGCTTAGCAGGGACAGGGAACGAAAAACTGTTTTTT. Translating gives CASSLAGTGNEKLFF. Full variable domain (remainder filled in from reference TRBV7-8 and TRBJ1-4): GAGVSQSPRYKVAKRGQDVALRCDPISGHVSLFWYQQALGQGPEFLTYFQNEAQLDKSGLPSDRFFAERPEGSVSTLKIQRTQQEDSAVYLCASSLAGTGNEKLFFGSGTQLSVL.

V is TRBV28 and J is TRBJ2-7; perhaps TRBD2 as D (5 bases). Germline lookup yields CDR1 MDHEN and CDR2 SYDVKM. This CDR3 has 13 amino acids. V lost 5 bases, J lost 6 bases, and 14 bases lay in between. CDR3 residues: CASSIGGRGEQYF. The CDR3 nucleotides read TGTGCCAGCAGTATCGGAGGCCGGGGCGAGCAGTACTTC.

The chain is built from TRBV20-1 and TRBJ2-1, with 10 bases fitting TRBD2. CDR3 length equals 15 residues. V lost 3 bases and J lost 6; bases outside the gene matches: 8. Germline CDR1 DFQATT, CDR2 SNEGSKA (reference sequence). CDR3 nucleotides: TGCAGTGCTAGTAAGTCTAGCGGGGGACTCAATGAGCAGTTCTTC. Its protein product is CSASKSSGGLNEQFF.

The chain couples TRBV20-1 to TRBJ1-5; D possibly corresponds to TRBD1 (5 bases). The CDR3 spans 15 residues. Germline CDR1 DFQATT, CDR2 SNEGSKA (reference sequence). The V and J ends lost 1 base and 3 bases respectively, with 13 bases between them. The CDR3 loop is CSARGESGPNQPQHF. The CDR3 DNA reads TGCAGTGCTAGAGGAGAGTCGGGGCCCAATCAGCCCCAGCATTTT.

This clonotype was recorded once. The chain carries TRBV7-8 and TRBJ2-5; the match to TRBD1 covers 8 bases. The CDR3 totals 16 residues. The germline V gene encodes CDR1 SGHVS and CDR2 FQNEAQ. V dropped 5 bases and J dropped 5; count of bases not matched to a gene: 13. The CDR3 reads CASSQGAHSNGETQYF. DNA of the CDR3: TGTGCCAGCAGCCAGGGGGCCCACTCAAACGGGGAGACCCAGTACTTC.

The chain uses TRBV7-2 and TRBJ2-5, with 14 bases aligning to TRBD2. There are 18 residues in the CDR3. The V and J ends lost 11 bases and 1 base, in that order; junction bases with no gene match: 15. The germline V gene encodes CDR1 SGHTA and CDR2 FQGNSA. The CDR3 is CAGGRGLAGGRPQETQYF. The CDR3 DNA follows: TGTGCCGGTGGACGTGGACTAGCGGGGGGCCGACCCCAAGAGACCCAGTACTTC.

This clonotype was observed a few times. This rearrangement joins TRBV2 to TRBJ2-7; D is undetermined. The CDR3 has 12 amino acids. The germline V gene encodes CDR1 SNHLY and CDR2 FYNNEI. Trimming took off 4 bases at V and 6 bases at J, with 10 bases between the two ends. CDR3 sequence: CASSVQLSEQYF. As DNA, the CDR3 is TGTGCCAGCAGTGTTCAACTCAGCGAGCAGTACTTC.

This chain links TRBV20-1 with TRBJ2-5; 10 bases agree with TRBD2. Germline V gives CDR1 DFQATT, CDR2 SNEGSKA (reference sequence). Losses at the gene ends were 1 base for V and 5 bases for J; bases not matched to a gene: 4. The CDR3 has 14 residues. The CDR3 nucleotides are TGCAGTGCTAGAGCAGCGGGGGGGCTGGAGACCCAGTACTTC. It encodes CSARAAGGLETQYF.